Given below is one TCR beta chain in context. This record belongs to a study of cytomegalovirus exposure and HLA in healthy donors. Use of 60 Vbeta and 13 Jbeta primers characterized the PCR. The assay was immunoSEQ multiplex PCR, and TCRdb's table has in-frame clones only and misses some. The table lists under 200,000 clones, roughly 85% of them singletons. The CDR3 is 12 amino acids. Trimming shortened V by 5 bases and J by 9 bases, and 11 bases separated the two germline ends. Germline CDR1 is SGHNT and CDR2 is YENEEA. The chain combines TRBV11-3 with TRBJ2-1, with D tentatively TRBD2 (5 bases). The specimen was PBMCs. The sequence was collected from a woman in her forties or fifties in good health and CMV-seronegative. The CDR3 nucleotides are TGTGCCAGCAGCACCGGAGGAGGTGAGCAGTTCTTC. Protein: CASSTGGGEQFF.